A single sample is the source of the 12 T cell receptor beta chains below, sequenced in a study of cytomegalovirus exposure and HLA in healthy donors. With 60 Vbeta and 13 Jbeta primers, the PCR was carried out. Clones were read by immunoSEQ multiplex PCR, and TCRdb kept only the in-frame ones, dropping some. Of some 150,000 clones listed, 80% to 90% are singletons. What was sequenced was PBMCs. The receptors were sampled from a woman between 35 and 50 years old in good health and CMV-seropositive.

This clone was seen a few times. The chain employs TRBV19 and TRBJ2-7, with 7 bases aligning to TRBD1. Trimming at V came to 6 bases and at J to 0 bases, leaving 11 bases not matched to a gene. This CDR3 is built from 16 residues. CDR1 LNHDA and CDR2 SQIVND come from the germline V gene (reference sequence). DNA of the CDR3: TGTGCCAGTAGGCGAGGGGGCAGCGCGAGCTCCTACGAGCAGTACTTC. Amino acid sequence: CASRRGGSASSYEQYF.

The chain is built from TRBV7-9 and TRBJ1-5; no clear D. Trimming took off 3 bases at V and 4 bases at J, with 7 bases between the two ends. CDR1 is SEHNR and CDR2 is FQNEAQ in the germline V gene (reference sequence). This CDR3 has 13 amino acids. CDR3 region: CASSFGGNQPQHF. The DNA of the CDR3 is TGTGCCAGCAGCTTTGGCGGGAATCAGCCCCAGCATTTT.

The gene calls are TRBV9 and TRBJ1-2; D possibly corresponds to TRBD1 (5 bases). Trimming left V 3 bases short and J 5 bases short, with 11 bases between. The CDR3 covers 13 residues. Germline V lookup: CDR1 SGDLS, CDR2 YYNGEE. CDR3 residues: CASSDGGEYGYTF. In DNA, the CDR3 is TGTGCCAGCAGCGACGGGGGGGAGTATGGCTACACCTTC. Based on the CDR3 plus reference TRBV9 and TRBJ1-2, the full variable domain is DSGVTQTPKHLITATGQRVTLRCSPRSGDLSVYWYQQSLDQGLQFLIQYYNGEERAKGNILERFSAQQFPDLHSELNLSSLELGDSALYFCASSDGGEYGYTFGSGTRLTVV.

This chain connects TRBV6-1 to TRBJ1-6; TRBD1 matches at 8 bases. The CDR3 consists of 15 residues. In germline, CDR1 is MNHNS, CDR2 SASEGT. With 4 bases clipped from V and 5 bases from J, the junction kept 4 bases outside the gene matches. The CDR3 spells CASSAGQGDNSPLHF. The CDR3 region has the DNA TGTGCCAGCAGTGCTGGACAGGGTGATAATTCACCCCTCCACTTT.

The V gene is TRBV6-1, the J gene TRBJ2-1; TRBD2 is a possible D gene (6 bases). Germline CDR1 reads MNHNS; CDR2 reads SASEGT. V lost 6 bases and J 9 bases, leaving 21 bases between the germline ends. The CDR3 loop spans 15 amino acids. The DNA for the CDR3 is TGTGCCAGCAGCCGGCAAACCGGGACTCTGGCTGAGCAGTTCTTC. This codes for CASSRQTGTLAEQFF.

This chain joins TRBV13 and TRBJ2-7; 11 nucleotides line up with TRBD2. V trimming: 5 bases; J trimming: 5 bases; junction bases outside the gene matches: 8. The CDR3 consists of 15 residues. Germline CDR1 PRHDT, CDR2 FYEKMQ (reference sequence). CDR3 residues: CASSGSGGAVDEQYF. The CDR3 DNA is TGTGCCAGCAGCGGTAGCGGGGGGGCCGTCGACGAGCAGTACTTC. Filled out from reference TRBV13 and TRBJ2-7, the complete variable domain reads AAGVIQSPRHLIKEKRETATLKCYPIPRHDTVYWYQQGPGQDPQFLISFYEKMQSDKGSIPDRFSAQQFSDYHSELNMSSLELGDSALYFCASSGSGGAVDEQYFGPGTRLTVT.

The chain combines TRBV6-6 with TRBJ2-5; possibly TRBD2 for D (7 bases). Trimming cost V 2 bases and J 5 bases, with 12 bases left between them. The CDR3 has 14 amino acids. Looked up from germline, CDR1 is MNHNY and CDR2 is SVGAGI (reference sequence). In nucleotides, the CDR3 is TGTGCCAGCAGTTACCTCAGGGGAGGGGAGACCCAGTACTTC. Amino acids: CASSYLRGGETQYF.

This clone occurred once. The V call is TRBV6-1, the J call TRBJ2-7, with 7 bases matching TRBD2. The CDR3 contains 14 residues. Germline V gives CDR1 MNHNS, CDR2 SASEGT. Trimming cost V 1 base and J 7 bases; bases outside gene matches: 7. The CDR3 loop is CASSEEGGPEEQYF. As DNA, the CDR3 is TGTGCCAGCAGTGAAGAGGGAGGGCCCGAAGAGCAGTACTTC.

CDR3 protein: CASSPGGYEQYF. The CDR3 DNA sequence: TGTGCCAGCAGCCCAGGGGGCTACGAGCAGTACTTC. The chain combines TRBV27 with TRBJ2-5; 7 nucleotides agree with TRBD1. The J call may be incorrect, as the DNA end agrees better with TRBJ2-7. The CDR3 is made up of 12 amino acids. Germline V gene lookup returns CDR1 MNHEY and CDR2 SMNVEV (reference sequence).

The chain has TRBV27 and TRBJ2-1, with 13 bases lining up with TRBD2. Trimming cost V 4 bases and J 1 base; bases outside gene matches: 16. This CDR3 has 21 amino acids. The germline V gene has CDR1 MNHEY and CDR2 SMNVEV (reference sequence). This chain's CDR3 is CASSSLLLAGGPYGSYNEQFF. In DNA form, the CDR3 reads TGTGCCAGCAGTTCCCTTTTACTAGCGGGAGGGCCATACGGATCCTACAATGAGCAGTTCTTC.

The chain uses TRBV19 and TRBJ1-1; D unresolved. Trimming left V 1 base short and J 1 base short, with 7 bases between. Per the germline V gene, CDR1 is LNHDA and CDR2 is SQIVND (reference sequence). This CDR3 is 14 amino acids long. As DNA, the CDR3 is TGTGCCAGTAGTATAGGCGAGAAGAACACTGAAGCTTTCTTT. Protein sequence: CASSIGEKNTEAFF. The whole variable domain, filled in from reference TRBV19 and TRBJ1-1, reads DGGITQSPKYLFRKEGQNVTLSCEQNLNHDAMYWYRQDPGQGLRLIYYSQIVNDFQKGDIAEGYSVSREKKESFPLTVTSAQKNPTAFYLCASSIGEKNTEAFFGQGTRLTVV.

The chain links TRBV6-5 to TRBJ1-6; no reliable D call. CDR3 length equals 14 residues. The germline CDR1 and CDR2 sequences are MNHEY and SVGAGI. V lost 9 bases and J lost 4, with 13 bases in between. CDR3 sequence: CASTQRRYNSPLHF. Here the CDR3 DNA reads TGTGCCAGTACCCAGCGACGGTATAATTCACCCCTCCACTTT.